A single sample gave rise to the 5 T cell receptor beta chains below, sequenced in a study of blood T cell repertoires in COVID-19. Sequenced by immunoSEQ multiplex PCR; TCRdb stores in-frame clones only, minus some. Counted here are around 100,000 clones, around 87% occurring once; the ten biggest clones make up just over 15%. The sequenced sample was peripheral blood. The receptors come from a human donor in a cohort sampled during active COVID-19.

V usage is TRBV30 and J usage is TRBJ1-5; D not resolved. Germline CDR1 reads GTSNPN; CDR2 reads SVGIG (reference sequence). Trimming removed 2 bases at V and 7 bases at J, with 12 bases between. This CDR3 region has 13 residues. The CDR3 sequence: CAWSTREAQPQHF. The CDR3 DNA reads TGTGCCTGGAGTACGCGCGAAGCGCAGCCCCAGCATTTT.

The chain joins TRBV5-6 to TRBJ2-7, with D perhaps matching TRBD2 (5 bases). This CDR3 is 14 amino acids long. Per the germline V gene, CDR1 is SGHDT and CDR2 is YYEEEE. The ends were cut back, 4 bases at V and 4 bases at J, with 15 bases in the middle. CDR3 in DNA: TGTGCCAGCAGCCTCGGACTGGAGTTATACGAGCAGTACTTC. Amino acids: CASSLGLELYEQYF. Based on the CDR3 plus reference TRBV5-6 and TRBJ2-7, the full variable domain is DAGVTQSPTHLIKTRGQQVTLRCSPKSGHDTVSWYQQALGQGPQFIFQYYEEEERQRGNFPDRFSGHQFPNYSSELNVNALLLGDSALYLCASSLGLELYEQYFGPGTRLTVT.

The V and J genes are TRBV6-1 and TRBJ2-5, with D perhaps TRBD2 (5 bases). The V and J ends lost 1 base and 9 bases respectively, with 6 bases between them. CDR1 is MNHNS and CDR2 is SASEGT in the germline V gene. The CDR3 loop spans 11 amino acids. This chain's CDR3 is CASSEGRAQYF. The CDR3 DNA follows: TGTGCCAGCAGTGAAGGGCGGGCCCAGTACTTC.

The V call is TRBV6-1, the J call TRBJ1-5; 7 nucleotides line up with TRBD1. Trimming removed 4 bases from V and 2 bases from J; junction bases left unmatched: 8. The CDR3 has 16 amino acids. Per germline, CDR1 MNHNS and CDR2 SASEGT. CDR3 residues: CASSVEQGWGNQPQHF. The DNA of the CDR3 is TGTGCCAGCAGTGTCGAACAGGGGTGGGGCAATCAGCCCCAGCATTTT.

The chain uses TRBV30 and TRBJ2-2; a possible D gene is TRBD1 (7 bases). V was clipped by 2 bases and J by 5 bases, with 12 bases between them. Looked up from germline, CDR1 is GTSNPN and CDR2 is SVGIG (reference sequence). This CDR3 is built from 14 residues. The CDR3 spells CAWSPAGGTGELFF. CDR3 sequence (DNA): TGTGCCTGGAGTCCCGCAGGGGGGACCGGGGAGCTGTTTTTT.